This T cell receptor beta chain stems from a study of T cells in Graves' hyperthyroidism and ophthalmopathy. Points from the study as a whole: The blood repertoire included most of the expanded thyroid clonotypes above 0.001.

As to this clonotype: The antigen is not known.

RNA transcripts yielded amplified TCR beta CDR3 regions. With the HTBI primer set, the TCR CDR3 went through a first round of RT-PCR. TCRdb re-derived calls from the multiplex PCR reads in MiXCR, one entry per CDR3 protein. The data contain roughly 300,000 distinct CDR3 sequences, 18% of them singletons. The CDR3 is 15 residues long. The V end lost 0 bases, the J end lost 4 bases, and 12 bases lay between the germline ends. Germline values: CDR1 MNHEY, CDR2 SVGAGI. V gene TRBV6-5 combines with J gene TRBJ1-1; D ambiguous. Sequenced input: blood. This clonotype was sampled from a woman in her fifties or sixties with Graves' hyperthyroidism. The CDR3 here is CASSYSGFSGTEAFF. The CDR3, as DNA: TGTGCCAGCAGTTACTCTGGGTTTTCGGGCACTGAAGCTTTCTTT.